A single sample is the source of the 27 T cell receptor beta chains below, sequenced in a study of identical twins. TCRdb re-called the 5' RACE reads through MiXCR, storing one row per CDR3 protein. The table records hundreds of thousands of distinct CDR3 sequences, about 20% of them present only once. These sequences were also reported in another study, on yellow fever vaccine responses in identical twins.

Sequenced sample: CD4+ T cells sorted from blood. Receptors originate from a woman aged 18-29 years in good health.

This clonotype has only a few counts. The chain recombines TRBV6-5 with TRBJ2-3; D is unresolved. The CDR3 contains 14 residues. Per germline, CDR1 MNHEY and CDR2 SVGAGI. V shed 2 bases and J shed 6 bases, with 12 bases lying between them. CDR3 sequence (DNA): TGTGCCAGCAGTTACAGGCCTCGGTGGGATACGCAGTATTTT. Its protein product is CASSYRPRWDTQYF.

The chain employs TRBV3-1 and TRBJ2-3, with 11 nucleotides matching TRBD2. The CDR3 length is 16 residues. The V gene's germline CDR1 is LGHDT and CDR2 YNNKEL (reference sequence). The junction had 7 bases not matched to a gene; V was cut back by 4 bases and J by 4 bases. In DNA form, the CDR3 reads TGTGCCAGCAGCCCAATGACTAGCGGGGCAGCAGATACGCAGTATTTT. Residues: CASSPMTSGAADTQYF.

J is TRBJ1-1 and V is TRBV6-5, with D hard to call. This CDR3 comprises 13 residues. Per germline, CDR1 MNHEY and CDR2 SVGAGI. Trimming removed 2 bases from V and 1 base from J, with 5 bases in between. Here the CDR3 reads CASSYNQNTEAFF. The DNA for the CDR3 is TGTGCCAGCAGTTACAATCAGAACACTGAAGCTTTCTTT.

The genes are TRBV29-1 and TRBJ2-5, with 7 bases that match TRBD2. From germline, CDR1 is SQVTM and CDR2 ANQGSEA. V trimming: 4 bases; J trimming: 3 bases; junction bases outside the gene matches: 5. The CDR3 has 13 amino acids. The CDR3 DNA reads as TGCAGCGTTGGAGCGGGGAACAAAGAGACCCAGTACTTC. Amino acids: CSVGAGNKETQYF.

The chain is built from TRBV15 and TRBJ2-1; D possibly corresponds to TRBD2 (7 bases). The CDR3 length is 16 residues. V was shortened by 1 base and J by 7 bases, with 17 bases between the two germline ends. The germline gives CDR1 LNHNV, CDR2 YYDKDF (reference sequence). The CDR3 loop is CATSRAWTGGPNEQFF. The DNA for the CDR3 is TGTGCCACCAGCAGAGCGTGGACGGGGGGCCCAAATGAGCAGTTCTTC.

DNA of the CDR3: TGCGCCAGCAGCCAAGATATATCTGAAACGTACGAGCAGTACTTC. Translation: CASSQDISETYEQYF. V gene TRBV4-1 combines with J gene TRBJ2-7; no reliable D call. Trimming pared 0 bases from V and 4 bases from J, leaving 13 bases between. From germline, CDR1 is MGHRA and CDR2 YSYEKL. The CDR3 has 15 residues.

The CDR3 loop reads CASSLERPKSFAGELFF. The CDR3 DNA follows: TGTGCCAGCAGCTTAGAGAGACCGAAATCGTTCGCCGGGGAGCTGTTTTTT. This rearrangement joins TRBV11-2 to TRBJ2-2; D unclear. This CDR3 contains 17 residues. Germline assignment: CDR1 SGHAT and CDR2 FQNNGV. Trimming removed 0 bases at V and 6 bases at J, with 17 bases between. The variable domain in full, with the rest retrieved from reference TRBV11-2 and TRBJ2-2, is EAGVAQSPRYKIIEKRQSVAFWCNPISGHATLYWYQQILGQGPKLLIQFQNNGVVDDSQLPKDRFSAERLKGVDSTLKIQPAKLEDSAVYLCASSLERPKSFAGELFFGEGSRLTVL.

V and J are TRBV6-1 and TRBJ2-7; 8 bases are shared with TRBD2. The germline CDR1 and CDR2 sequences are MNHNS and SASEGT. The V gene end was trimmed by 1 base and the J gene end by 9 bases; junction bases not matched to a gene: 5. The CDR3 spans 13 residues. This CDR3 is CASSEGGTSAQYV. DNA for the CDR3: TGTGCCAGCAGTGAAGGGGGGACTAGTGCGCAGTACGTC.

The rearrangement uses TRBV21-1 and TRBJ2-1. TRBV21-1 is deemed a pseudogene. The CDR3 is made up of 11 amino acids. In DNA form, the CDR3 reads TGTGCCAGCAGCAAAGGTCCTGAGCAGTTCTTC. Protein: CASSKGPEQFF.

This sequence joins TRBV12-3 or TRBV12-4 and TRBJ2-1; 9 nucleotides agree with TRBD1. The CDR3 extends over 16 amino acids. With V trimmed by 0 bases and J by 3 bases, 3 bases remained unmatched. This CDR3 is CASSLADRGYYNEQFF. The CDR3 nucleotides are TGTGCCAGCAGTTTAGCGGACAGGGGTTACTACAATGAGCAGTTCTTC.

This chain uses TRBV20-1 with TRBJ2-1; either TRBD1 or TRBD2 may fit D (5 bases each). The V end was cut by 1 base, the J end by 4 bases, with 23 bases between. The CDR3 length is 18 residues. Germline CDR1 is DFQATT and CDR2 is SNEGSKA (reference sequence). The CDR3 spells CSARATPGLLGGYNEQFF. The CDR3 nucleotides are TGCAGTGCTAGAGCAACTCCGGGTCTTCTTGGGGGTTACAATGAGCAGTTCTTC.

This clonotype was counted between two and nine times. The chain uses TRBV12-3 or TRBV12-4 and TRBJ2-3; 7 bases match TRBD2. This CDR3 has 15 residues. J lost 3 bases, V lost 3 bases, and 6 bases had no gene match. The CDR3 loop reads CASSFAVGGTDTQYF. CDR3 nucleotides: TGTGCCAGCAGTTTCGCCGTCGGGGGGACAGATACGCAGTATTTT.

This rearrangement joins TRBV28 to TRBJ1-1; no reliable D call. Trimming took 8 bases from V and 5 from J, leaving 15 bases between them. The CDR3 loop spans 13 amino acids. Germline CDR1 MDHEN, CDR2 SYDVKM. The CDR3, as DNA: TGTGCCAGCTTCCCCAATGGGGAAACTGAAGCTTTCTTT. Translated: CASFPNGETEAFF.

This clonotype was counted between two and nine times. The chain carries TRBV2 and TRBJ2-5, with 11 positions matching TRBD2. Germline V gene data show CDR1 as SNHLY and CDR2 as FYNNEI. CDR3 length: 16 residues. Trimming removed 2 bases from V and 6 bases from J; junction bases left unmatched: 8. CDR3 in DNA: TGTGCCAGCAGTGAATGGCTAGCGGGAGGTCCCCAGACCCAGTACTTC. Protein product: CASSEWLAGGPQTQYF. Based on the CDR3 plus reference TRBV2 and TRBJ2-5, the full variable domain is EPEVTQTPSHQVTQMGQEVILRCVPISNHLYFYWYRQILGQKVEFLVSFYNNEISEKSEIFDDQFSVERPDGSNFTLKIRSTKLEDSAMYFCASSEWLAGGPQTQYFGPGTRLLVL.

V and J are TRBV4-1 and TRBJ1-2; no reliable D call. The CDR3 length is 15 residues. V was cut by 0 bases and J by 4 bases, with 12 bases left in between. Germline CDR1 MGHRA, CDR2 YSYEKL. This CDR3 is CASSQELQVFYGYTF. The CDR3 nucleotides read TGCGCCAGCAGCCAAGAGTTGCAGGTTTTCTATGGCTACACCTTC.

This clonotype showed up many times. This chain uses TRBV29-1 with TRBJ2-1, with D perhaps TRBD1 (6 bases). The V gene's germline CDR1 is SQVTM and CDR2 ANQGSEA. Trimming left V 6 bases short and J 11 bases short, with 17 bases between. The CDR3 has 12 amino acids. CDR3: CSVTVLQGKQFF. Here the CDR3 DNA reads TGCAGCGTGACCGTCTTACAGGGAAAGCAGTTCTTC.

The gene calls are TRBV12-3 or TRBV12-4 and TRBJ2-7; D tentatively reads TRBD1 or TRBD2 (6 bases each). V was cut by 7 bases and J by 3 bases, with 19 bases left in between. The CDR3 loop spans 15 amino acids. This CDR3 reads CASTSSSGAVYEQYF. Here the CDR3 DNA reads TGTGCCAGCACCTCTTCCTCGGGGGCGGTCTACGAGCAGTACTTC.

This clonotype was counted many times. The chain carries TRBV5-1 and TRBJ1-1; 8 positions match TRBD1. This CDR3 has 14 residues. The V and J ends lost 6 bases and 4 bases, in that order; junction bases with no gene match: 8. Germline-derived CDR1 and CDR2 are SGHRS and YFSETQ. CDR3 nucleotide sequence: TGCGCCAGCAACCACGGACAGGGAGGCACTGAAGCTTTCTTT. It yields the protein CASNHGQGGTEAFF.

This clonotype has just a few counts. This chain connects TRBV20-1 to TRBJ2-1; 11 nucleotides agree with TRBD2. The CDR3 runs to 14 residues. Trimming cost V 6 bases and J 7 bases; bases outside gene matches: 8. Germline CDR1 DFQATT, CDR2 SNEGSKA (reference sequence). The CDR3 protein is CSANPTSGMNEQFF. CDR3 nucleotides: TGCAGTGCCAATCCGACTAGCGGGATGAATGAGCAGTTCTTC.

The V gene is TRBV11-2, the J gene TRBJ2-7; D might be TRBD1 (5 bases). Germline lookup yields CDR1 SGHAT and CDR2 FQNNGV. This CDR3 spans 20 amino acids. V was cut by 5 bases and J by 5 bases, with 34 bases left in between. The CDR3 reads CASSRRTNRARPLSFHEQYF. Written as DNA, the CDR3 is TGTGCCAGCAGCCGTAGGACAAACCGGGCACGTCCATTGTCGTTCCACGAGCAGTACTTC.

This chain links TRBV18 with TRBJ1-4; no firm D call. From germline, CDR1 is KGHSH and CDR2 LQKENI. V shed 2 bases and J shed 4 bases, with 5 bases lying between them. CDR3 length: 13 amino acids. CDR3 in DNA: TGTGCCAGCTCACCATTCAGTAATGAAAAACTGTTTTTT. Its translation is CASSPFSNEKLFF.

The J gene is TRBJ2-2, the V gene TRBV3-1; 12 bases are shared with TRBD1. Losses at the gene ends were 4 bases for V and 9 bases for J; bases not matched to a gene: 6. CDR3 length: 15 residues. CDR1 and CDR2 from the germline V gene are LGHDT and YNNKEL (reference sequence). The CDR3 region has the DNA TGTGCCAGCAGCCCGGGACAGGGGGCGGTTAGGGAGCTGTTTTTT. Translated: CASSPGQGAVRELFF. Drawing the rest from reference TRBV3-1 and TRBJ2-2, the complete variable domain is DTAVSQTPKYLVTQMGNDKSIKCEQNLGHDTMYWYKQDSKKFLKIMFSYNNKELIINETVPNRFSPKSPDKAHLNLHINSLELGDSAVYFCASSPGQGAVRELFFGEGSRLTVL.

This clonotype was detected only a few times. The J gene is TRBJ2-5, the V gene TRBV7-9, with 8 bases aligning to TRBD2. Germline V gene sequence: CDR1 SEHNR, CDR2 FQNEAQ (reference sequence). With 5 bases clipped from V and 5 bases from J, the junction kept 7 bases outside the gene matches. The CDR3 runs to 14 residues. The CDR3 sequence: CASSPIAGWETQYF. CDR3 DNA sequence: TGTGCCAGCAGCCCAATAGCGGGATGGGAGACCCAGTACTTC. Using reference TRBV7-9 and TRBJ2-5 for the parts outside the CDR3, the full variable domain is DTGVSQNPRHKITKRGQNVTFRCDPISEHNRLYWYRQTLGQGPEFLTYFQNEAQLEKSRLLSDRFSAERPKGSFSTLEIQRTEQGDSAMYLCASSPIAGWETQYFGPGTRLLVL.

This clonotype was seen a few times. The chain has TRBV5-1 and TRBJ2-5; D gene ambiguous. V lost 3 bases and J 1 base, leaving 7 bases between the germline ends. This CDR3 is built from 13 residues. Germline CDR1 reads SGHRS; CDR2 reads YFSETQ. The CDR3 loop is CASSSPTQETQYF. The CDR3, as DNA: TGCGCCAGCAGCTCCCCTACCCAAGAGACCCAGTACTTC. The full variable domain, its missing parts supplied by reference TRBV5-1 and TRBJ2-5, is KAGVTQTPRYLIKTRGQQVTLSCSPISGHRSVSWYQQTPGQGLQFLFEYFSETQRNKGNFPGRFSGRQFSNSRSEMNVSTLELGDSALYLCASSSPTQETQYFGPGTRLLVL.

This clonotype was seen a few times. This chain joins TRBV7-9 and TRBJ2-7; 8 bases match TRBD1. Germline V gene sequence: CDR1 SEHNR, CDR2 FQNEAQ (reference sequence). Trimming took 4 bases from V and 6 from J; bases not matched to a gene: 5. There are 13 residues in the CDR3. CDR3 DNA: TGTGCCAGCAGCTGGCAGGGGGCTCTCGAGCAGTACGTC. This gives the protein CASSWQGALEQYV.

V is TRBV29-1 and J is TRBJ2-5, with D hard to call. From germline, CDR1 is SQVTM and CDR2 ANQGSEA. V was clipped by 6 bases and J by 2 bases, with 10 bases between them. CDR3 length: 12 amino acids. DNA of the CDR3: TGCAGCGTCCTGACAACACAAGAGACCCAGTACTTC. It specifies CSVLTTQETQYF.

The J gene is TRBJ1-1, the V gene TRBV6-5; unclear D gene. In germline, CDR1 is MNHEY, CDR2 SVGAGI. V gave up 0 bases and J gave up 2 bases, with 10 bases separating them. The CDR3 has 15 residues. CDR3 nucleotide sequence: TGTGCCAGCAGTTACTCGAAGGGCAGCAACACTGAAGCTTTCTTT. Amino acids: CASSYSKGSNTEAFF.